This is a list of T cell receptor beta chains from one sample in a study of regulatory T cells in long-lasting Graves disease. TCRdb re-called the multiplex PCR reads with MiXCR, one entry per CDR3 protein. Here the sample spans about 450,000 distinct CDR3 sequences, 16% being singletons. The sample also formed part of further work on T cells in Graves' hyperthyroidism and ophthalmopathy.

The sample in question was peripheral blood mononuclear cells (PBMCs), obtained at new diagnosis, from a patient treated with antithyroid drugs. The receptors shown here come from a woman between 25 and 40 years old with Graves disease. Both conserved end residues are part of each CDR3. D genes are given only for firm matches. Rows give clone size only sometimes, using once, few, many, or a class for an expanded clone.

v_gene	j_gene	abundance	d_gene	CDR3nt	CDR3aa
TRBV24-1	TRBJ2-5	many	TRBD2	TGTGCCACCAGTGATTTGAAGCCTAGCCGACTAGCGGGAGGTTCGAGGGAGACCCAGTACTTC	CATSDLKPSRLAGGSRETQYF
TRBV20-1	TRBJ2-1	few	TRBD2	TGCAGTGCTGACGCCGGGACTAGCGGGAGGGCCGGGCAGTTCTTC	CSADAGTSGRAGQFF
TRBV5-6	TRBJ2-7	many	TRBD1	TGTGCCAGCAGCTTGGCCGGGGCAGGGGGTCGCTACGAGCAGTACTTC	CASSLAGAGGRYEQYF
TRBV7-6	TRBJ2-5	many	NA	TGTGCCAGCAGCTTAGGGGCGGGGCGGCAAGAGACCCAGTACTTC	CASSLGAGRQETQYF
TRBV28	TRBJ2-5	many	NA	TGTGCCACCAGGGAAGAGAGGTCGACCGGACAAGAGACCCAGTACTTC	CATREERSTGQETQYF
TRBV10-3	TRBJ2-1	NA	TRBD2	TGTGCCATCAGTGGTGGGAGGGCCGGATTTAGGGGAAATGAGCAGTTCTTC	CAISGGRAGFRGNEQFF
TRBV5-1	TRBJ1-4	few	NA	TGCGCCAGCAGCCCGACAGCCGCAACTAATGAAAAACTGTTTTTT	CASSPTAATNEKLFF
TRBV2	TRBJ2-1	many	TRBD2	TGTGCCAGCAGTGAACGCGGGAGTTCCTACAATGAGCAGTTCTTC	CASSERGSSYNEQFF
TRBV5-1	TRBJ2-2	many	TRBD2	TGTGCCAGCAGTTTCCTAGCGGGCCCGAACACCGGGGAGCTGTTTTTT	CASSFLAGPNTGELFF
TRBV11-2	TRBJ1-2	few	NA	TGCGCCAGCAGCCAAGACCGGGACACCCATGGCTACACCTTC	CASSQDRDTHGYTF
TRBV3-1	TRBJ1-3	few	NA	TGTGCCAGCAGCCAAGAACGGGGGCGATTCTCTGGAAACACCATATATTTT	CASSQERGRFSGNTIYF
TRBV18	TRBJ2-7	NA	TRBD1	TGTGCCAGCTCACCCTGGACAGGCACCTACGAGCAGTACTTC	CASSPWTGTYEQYF
TRBV7-2	TRBJ1-2	NA	NA	TGTGCCAGCATTCTAGGGGGGGCCTACTATGGCTACACCTTC	CASILGGAYYGYTF
TRBV14	TRBJ2-2	NA	NA	TGTGCCAGCAGCCCCCGGAGGGTACAGACCGGGGAGCTGTTTTTT	CASSPRRVQTGELFF
TRBV29-1	TRBJ2-6	NA	NA	TGCAGCGTTGAAGATCGTAAGACAGGACTCGCCGGGGCCAACGTCCTGACTTTC	CSVEDRKTGLAGANVLTF
TRBV4-1	TRBJ2-7	few	TRBD1	TGCGCCAGCAGCCAGAAACCGGGACAGCGAACCTACGAGCAGTACTTC	CASSQKPGQRTYEQYF
TRBV19	TRBJ1-1	many	NA	TGTGCCAGTAGTATAGATCGCGGAGGCACTGAAGCTTTCTTC	CASSIDRGGTEAFF
TRBV12-3/TRBV12-4	TRBJ1-5	many	NA	TGTGCCAGCAGTGGGGGCCGGGGGGGGCATCAGCCCCAGCATTTT	CASSGGRGGHQPQHF
TRBV6-2/TRBV6-3	TRBJ2-5	NA	NA	TGTGCCAGCAGAAAAGGGGGGGGCCAAGAGACCCAGTACTTC	CASRKGGGQETQYF
TRBV7-8	TRBJ2-1	many	NA	TGTGCCAGCAGCACACCGGGACTCAGAGTTAATGAGCAGTTCTTC	CASSTPGLRVNEQFF
TRBV27	TRBJ1-1	many	NA	TGTGCCAGCAGTGTACAGAAGAACACTGAAGCTTTCTTT	CASSVQKNTEAFF
TRBV20-1	TRBJ2-4	few	NA	TGCAGTGCTAGAGACCCGTCATGGGTAGCCAAAAACATTCAGTACTTC	CSARDPSWVAKNIQYF
TRBV28	TRBJ1-1	many	NA	TGTGCCAGCAAAGAGGGCCTGATGAACACTGAAGCTTTCTTT	CASKEGLMNTEAFF
TRBV6-1	TRBJ2-1	NA	TRBD2	TGTGCCAGTACCCCGGGACTAGCGGGAGACGAGCAGTTCTTC	CASTPGLAGDEQFF
TRBV20-1	TRBJ2-7	many	NA	TGCAGTGCTAGAGCCCCCTCTTACGAGCAGTACTTC	CSARAPSYEQYF
TRBV6-1	TRBJ2-5	many	NA	TGTGCCAGCAGTGATGGGCAGTTACGTTTCCAAGAGACCCAGTACTTC	CASSDGQLRFQETQYF
TRBV11-2	TRBJ2-1	NA	NA	TGTGCCAGCAGCTTACTTAGCAACCTTATATCCGATGAGCAGTTCTTC	CASSLLSNLISDEQFF
TRBV20-1	TRBJ2-1	NA	TRBD2	TGCAGTGCTAGGGCGCTCTCCGGGACTAGCGGGTCTTACAATGAGCAGTTCTTC	CSARALSGTSGSYNEQFF
TRBV29-1	TRBJ2-1	few	NA	TGCAGCGTTGAGTGGGACCGCGCCTTC	CSVEWDRAF
TRBV28	TRBJ1-6	NA	TRBD1	TGTGCCAGCAGTTCTCCTACGGGGACAGGGGGCTCCTATAATTCACCCCTCCACTTT	CASSSPTGTGGSYNSPLHF
TRBV6-5	TRBJ1-5	many	NA	TGTGCCAGCAGTTACCCCACGGGAAGCAATCAGCCCCAGCATTTT	CASSYPTGSNQPQHF
TRBV25-1	TRBJ1-2	many	NA	TGTGCCAGCGGAGCCAAGGGCAAGGGGCGGAGGAATGGCTACACCTTC	CASGAKGKGRRNGYTF
TRBV12-3/TRBV12-4	TRBJ2-4	NA	NA	TGTGCCAGCAGTTTAGAAGCTACGGGCATTCAGTACTTC	CASSLEATGIQYF
TRBV5-1	TRBJ1-2	many	NA	TGCGCCAGCAGCGCGGGGACGGCTACCTATGGCTACACCTTC	CASSAGTATYGYTF
TRBV20-1	TRBJ2-1	many	NA	TGCAGTGCTAGAGATCCAGCGACGAGCTCCTACAATGAGCAGTTCTTC	CSARDPATSSYNEQFF